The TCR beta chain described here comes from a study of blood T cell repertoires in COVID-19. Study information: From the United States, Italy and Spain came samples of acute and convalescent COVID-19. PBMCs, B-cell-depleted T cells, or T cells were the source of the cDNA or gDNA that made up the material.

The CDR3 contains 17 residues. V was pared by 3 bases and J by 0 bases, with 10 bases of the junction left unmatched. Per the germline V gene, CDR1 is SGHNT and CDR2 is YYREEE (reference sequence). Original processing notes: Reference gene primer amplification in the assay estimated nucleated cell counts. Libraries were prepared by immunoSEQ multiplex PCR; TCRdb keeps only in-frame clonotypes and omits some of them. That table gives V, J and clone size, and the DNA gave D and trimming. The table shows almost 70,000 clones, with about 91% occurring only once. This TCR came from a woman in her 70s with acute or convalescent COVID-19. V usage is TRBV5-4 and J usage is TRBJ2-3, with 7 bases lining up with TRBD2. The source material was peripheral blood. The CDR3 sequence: CASSSGSSGSSTDTQYF. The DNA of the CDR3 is TGTGCCAGCAGCTCCGGGTCTAGCGGTTCTAGCACAGATACGCAGTATTTT.